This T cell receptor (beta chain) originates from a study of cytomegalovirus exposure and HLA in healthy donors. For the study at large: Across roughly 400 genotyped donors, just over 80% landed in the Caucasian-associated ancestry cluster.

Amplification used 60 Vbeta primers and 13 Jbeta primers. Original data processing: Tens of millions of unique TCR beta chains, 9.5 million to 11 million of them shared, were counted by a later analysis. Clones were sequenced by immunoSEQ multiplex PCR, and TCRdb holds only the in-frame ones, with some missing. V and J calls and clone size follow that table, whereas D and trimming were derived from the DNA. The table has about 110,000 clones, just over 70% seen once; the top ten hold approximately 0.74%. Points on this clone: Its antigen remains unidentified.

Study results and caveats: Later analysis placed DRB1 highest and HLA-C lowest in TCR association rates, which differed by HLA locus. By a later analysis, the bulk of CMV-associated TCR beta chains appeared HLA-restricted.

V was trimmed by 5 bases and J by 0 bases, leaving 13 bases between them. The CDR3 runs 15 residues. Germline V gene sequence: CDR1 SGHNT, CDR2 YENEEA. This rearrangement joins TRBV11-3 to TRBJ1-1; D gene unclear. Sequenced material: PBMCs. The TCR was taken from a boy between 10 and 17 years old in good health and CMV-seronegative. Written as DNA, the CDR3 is TGTGCCAGCAGCGCCGGGTTAACGATGAACACTGAAGCTTTCTTT. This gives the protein CASSAGLTMNTEAFF.